This entry features one T cell receptor (beta chain) sequence. This record belongs to a study of blood T cell repertoires in COVID-19. Libraries were prepared by immunoSEQ multiplex PCR; TCRdb keeps only in-frame clonotypes and omits some of them. This sample has some 700,000 clones; 90% occur once, and the top ten carry roughly 0.25%. Per the germline V gene, CDR1 is SEHNR and CDR2 is FQNEAQ (reference sequence). The CDR3 has 13 residues. The V gene lost 4 bases and the J gene lost 4 bases, with 8 bases spanning the gap. The TCR was taken from a woman under 30 with acute or convalescent COVID-19. Material: peripheral blood. The V call is TRBV7-9, the J call TRBJ1-5; TRBD1 is a possible D gene (5 bases). CDR3 nucleotides: TGTGCCAGCAGCTGGGGCCCTAATCAGCCCCAGCATTTT. It is translated as CASSWGPNQPQHF.